This entry concerns a single T cell receptor beta chain. Its matching antigen is unknown. The assay was immunoSEQ multiplex PCR, and TCRdb's table has in-frame clones only and misses some. The data hold approximately 19,000 clones, with more than 70% observed a single time. Germline V gene data show CDR1 as SNHLY and CDR2 as FYNNEI. Trimming cost V 1 base and J 2 bases, with 5 bases left between them. This CDR3 has 13 residues. Surgery without prior neoadjuvant therapy was the treatment of the selected pancreatic ductal adenocarcinoma patients. This sample is drawn from a study of T cells in pancreatic ductal adenocarcinoma. General study points: Tumor-versus-blood clonality comparisons may be biased toward lower tumor diversity. Mean clonality was about 0.12 in tumors and 0.065 to 0.075 in blood, not significantly different. Results skew toward the minority of patients with early-stage disease. Unique clonotypes were around 8-fold more numerous in blood than in tumor.

Sequencing was carried out using PBMCs. This clonotype was sampled from a human donor with pancreatic ductal adenocarcinoma. V usage is TRBV2 and J usage is TRBJ1-2; D is uncertain. For the CDR3, the DNA is TGTGCCAGCAGTGAAGGCGAGAACTATGGCTACACCTTC. Amino acid sequence: CASSEGENYGYTF.